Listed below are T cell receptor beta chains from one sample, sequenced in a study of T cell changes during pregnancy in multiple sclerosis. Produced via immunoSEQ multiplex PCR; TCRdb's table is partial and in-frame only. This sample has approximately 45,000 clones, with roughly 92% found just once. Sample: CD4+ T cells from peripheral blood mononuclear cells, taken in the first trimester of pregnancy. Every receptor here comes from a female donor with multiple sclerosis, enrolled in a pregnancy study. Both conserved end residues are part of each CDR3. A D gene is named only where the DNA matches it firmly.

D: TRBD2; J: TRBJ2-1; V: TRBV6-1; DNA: TGTGCCAGCAGTGCCTTAGCGGGAGGTACAAACAATGAGCAGTTCTTC; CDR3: CASSALAGGTNNEQFF
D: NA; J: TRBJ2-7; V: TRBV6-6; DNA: TGTGCCAGCAGTCGAGGAGTTTCCTACGAGCAGTACTTC; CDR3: CASSRGVSYEQYF
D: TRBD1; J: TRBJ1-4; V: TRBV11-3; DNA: TGTGCCAGCAGCTTAACCGGACAGGGCCAGGGGAATGAAAAACTGTTTTTT; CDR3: CASSLTGQGQGNEKLFF
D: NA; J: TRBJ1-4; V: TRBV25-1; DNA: TGTGCCAGCAGTGAAACCCCTCCGCAAAGTAACGGAAAACTGTTTTTT; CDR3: CASSETPPQSNGKLFF
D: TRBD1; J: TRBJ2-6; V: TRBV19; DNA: TGTGCCAGCGGACAGGGTCCCCCCTCTGGGGCCAACGTCCTGACTTTC; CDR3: CASGQGPPSGANVLTF
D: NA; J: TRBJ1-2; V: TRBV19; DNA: TGTGCCAGTAGTATCGGTCAGGGCTCCGCACAAGACGCCTTC; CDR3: CASSIGQGSAQDAF
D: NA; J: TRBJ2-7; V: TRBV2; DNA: TGTGCCAGCAGTGAGACAGCACTCTACGAGCAGTACTTC; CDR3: CASSETALYEQYF
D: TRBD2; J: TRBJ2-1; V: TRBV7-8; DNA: TGTGCCAGCACCTTAAGAGTCCTAGCGGCTGGTGGGAATGAGCAGTTCTTC; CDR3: CASTLRVLAAGGNEQFF
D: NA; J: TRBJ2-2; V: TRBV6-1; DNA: TGTGCCAGCAGTGAAGTTAGCGTCGGGGAGCTGTTTTTT; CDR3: CASSEVSVGELFF
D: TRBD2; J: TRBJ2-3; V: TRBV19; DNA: TGTGCCAGTAGAACTAGCGAAAATAGCAATACGCAGTATTTT; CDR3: CASRTSENSNTQYF
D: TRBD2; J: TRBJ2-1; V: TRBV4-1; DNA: TGCGCCAGCAGCCAGTTAGGGGTGGCGGGAGGTTACAATGAGCAGTTCTTC; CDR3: CASSQLGVAGGYNEQFF
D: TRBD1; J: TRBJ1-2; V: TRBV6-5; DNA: TGTGCCAGCAGTCGACAGGGTCTTTATGGCTACACCTTC; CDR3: CASSRQGLYGYTF
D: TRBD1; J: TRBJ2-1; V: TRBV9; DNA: TGTGCCAGCAGCGCCTACAGGGGCGAGGACAATGAGCAGTTCTTC; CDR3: CASSAYRGEDNEQFF
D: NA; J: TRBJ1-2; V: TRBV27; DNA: TGTGCCAGCAGTTTAGGGCTGGGTGCGGGCTATGGCTACACCTTC; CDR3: CASSLGLGAGYGYTF
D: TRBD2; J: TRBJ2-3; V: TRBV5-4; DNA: TGTGCCAGCAGCCCGGCGCGGCGGGGGAGCACAGATACGCAGTATTTT; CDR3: CASSPARRGSTDTQYF
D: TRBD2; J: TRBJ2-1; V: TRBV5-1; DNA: TGCGCCAGCAGCTTTACGGGAGGACATAATGAGCAGTTCTTC; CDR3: CASSFTGGHNEQFF
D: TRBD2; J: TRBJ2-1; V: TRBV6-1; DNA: TGTGCCAGCAGTGTAATGGGACTAGCGGTCAATGAGCAGTTCTTC; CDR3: CASSVMGLAVNEQFF
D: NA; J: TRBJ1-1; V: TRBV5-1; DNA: TGCGCCAGCAGCTTGTCAGGGGCGCCGGACACTGAAGCTTTCTTT; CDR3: CASSLSGAPDTEAFF
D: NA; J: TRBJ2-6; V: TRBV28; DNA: TGTGCCAGCAGTCCTACAGGGCCTGGGGCCAACGTCCTGACTTTC; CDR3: CASSPTGPGANVLTF
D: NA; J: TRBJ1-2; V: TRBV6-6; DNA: TGTGCCAGCAGTTACTCGAGGGTTGGCTACACCTTC; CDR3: CASSYSRVGYTF
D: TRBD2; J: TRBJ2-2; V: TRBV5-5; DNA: TGTGCCAGCAGTTGGGACTACTCGAACACCGGGGAGCTGTTTTTT; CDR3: CASSWDYSNTGELFF